This TCR beta chain was captured by sequencing in a study of blood T cell repertoires in COVID-19. Whole-study context: The United States, Italy and Spain supplied acute and convalescent COVID-19 samples. In each case, the material was cDNA or gDNA derived from T cells, B-cell-depleted T cells, or PBMCs.

Original analysis: From reference gene primer amplification, estimates of nucleated cell counts were derived. Sequencing was performed with immunoSEQ multiplex PCR; in TCRdb, only in-frame clones are kept and a portion is missing. V and J calls and clone size are given by that table; D and trimming were obtained from the DNA. This sample yields approximately 140,000 clones, of which approximately 83% are seen a single time; around 1.4% belongs to the top ten. The CDR3 has 14 residues. V gave up 5 bases and J gave up 7 bases; unmatched junction bases: 8. In germline, CDR1 is SGHTA, CDR2 FQGNSA. The V gene is TRBV7-2, the J gene TRBJ2-1, with 7 bases identical to TRBD2. The sequence came from a human donor in a cohort sampled during active COVID-19. Sequencing was performed on peripheral blood. DNA of the CDR3: TGTGCCAGCAGCATGAGGAGCGGGGTGAATGAGCAGTTCTTC. Its translation is CASSMRSGVNEQFF.